This TCR beta chain was found in a study of early T cells in non-severe SARS-CoV-2 infection. Whole-study context: The chains were unpaired, and the sequenced material was bulk RNA from unsorted whole blood. Study-wide results and caveats: The matching step, a VDJdb search, favored anti-spike CD8 responses and missed private and CD4 specificities.

This clonotype was counted only a few times. Its antigen remains unknown. Unique molecular identifiers were added to individual cDNA molecules. Via MiXCR, TCRdb re-called the 5' RACE reads, giving one row per CDR3 protein. This sample yields roughly 69,000 distinct CDR3 sequences, of which less than 9.5% are seen a single time; 10% to 15% belongs to the top ten. The V end was cut by 2 bases, the J end by 2 bases, with 13 bases between. Germline values: CDR1 DFQATT, CDR2 SNEGSKA (reference sequence). This CDR3 has 14 amino acids. The chain combines TRBV20-1 with TRBJ2-7; the D is unclear. The material was whole blood, obtained at baseline. The clonotype originates from an adult who was a healthcare worker with PCR-confirmed SARS-CoV-2 infection or an uninfected control (not recorded which). In DNA, the CDR3 is TGCAGTGCTAGATCTCCTAGGTCGGCCTACGAGCAGTACTTC. Translation: CSARSPRSAYEQYF.